Included here is one TCR beta chain sequence, with context. In the original workflow: Amplification with reference gene primers provided the estimates of nucleated cell counts. Method: immunoSEQ multiplex PCR; TCRdb's copy keeps in-frame clones and lacks some. V and J calls and clone size are copied from that table; D and trimming were computed from the DNA. Seen here are some 180,000 clones, roughly 88% observed once, and the top ten hold roughly 19%. Germline V CDR1 and CDR2: SGHNT, YYREEE (reference sequence). The CDR3 is 15 residues long. V dropped 4 bases and J dropped 3 bases, with 17 bases sitting between them. This record belongs to a study of blood T cell repertoires in COVID-19. Whole-study context: Acute-phase and convalescent COVID-19 samples originated in the United States, Italy and Spain. Sources were T cells, B-cell-depleted T cells, or PBMCs; the material itself was cDNA or gDNA.

Seattle patients were enrolled while actively infected and followed longitudinally. The specimen was peripheral blood. The clonotype originates from a man aged 45 to 65 with COVID-19, enrolled during active disease. The rearrangement joins TRBV5-4 to TRBJ2-7; TRBD1 is a possible D gene (6 bases). The CDR3 region is CASSGYSGHYYEQYF. The CDR3 DNA follows: TGTGCCAGCAGCGGGTACTCGGGACACTACTACGAGCAGTACTTC.